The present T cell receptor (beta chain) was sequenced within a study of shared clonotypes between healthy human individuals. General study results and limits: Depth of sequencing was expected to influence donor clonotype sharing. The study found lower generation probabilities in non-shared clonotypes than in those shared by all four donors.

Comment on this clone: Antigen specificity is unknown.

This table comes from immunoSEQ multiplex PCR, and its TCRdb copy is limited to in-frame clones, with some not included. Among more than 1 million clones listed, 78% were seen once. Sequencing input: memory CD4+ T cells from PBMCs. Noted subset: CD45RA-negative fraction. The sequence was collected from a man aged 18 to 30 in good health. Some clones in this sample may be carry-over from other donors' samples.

The DNA of the CDR3 is TGTGCCAGTAGCAACAGGGGGCGTGTGGCCGGGGAGCTGTTTTTT. Residues: CASSNRGRVAGELFF. V usage is TRBV19 and J usage is TRBJ2-2, with 9 bases matching TRBD1. Germline-derived CDR1 and CDR2 are LNHDA and SQIVND (reference sequence). The ends lost 6 bases at V and 6 bases at J; junction bases unmatched: 8. The CDR3 runs 15 residues.